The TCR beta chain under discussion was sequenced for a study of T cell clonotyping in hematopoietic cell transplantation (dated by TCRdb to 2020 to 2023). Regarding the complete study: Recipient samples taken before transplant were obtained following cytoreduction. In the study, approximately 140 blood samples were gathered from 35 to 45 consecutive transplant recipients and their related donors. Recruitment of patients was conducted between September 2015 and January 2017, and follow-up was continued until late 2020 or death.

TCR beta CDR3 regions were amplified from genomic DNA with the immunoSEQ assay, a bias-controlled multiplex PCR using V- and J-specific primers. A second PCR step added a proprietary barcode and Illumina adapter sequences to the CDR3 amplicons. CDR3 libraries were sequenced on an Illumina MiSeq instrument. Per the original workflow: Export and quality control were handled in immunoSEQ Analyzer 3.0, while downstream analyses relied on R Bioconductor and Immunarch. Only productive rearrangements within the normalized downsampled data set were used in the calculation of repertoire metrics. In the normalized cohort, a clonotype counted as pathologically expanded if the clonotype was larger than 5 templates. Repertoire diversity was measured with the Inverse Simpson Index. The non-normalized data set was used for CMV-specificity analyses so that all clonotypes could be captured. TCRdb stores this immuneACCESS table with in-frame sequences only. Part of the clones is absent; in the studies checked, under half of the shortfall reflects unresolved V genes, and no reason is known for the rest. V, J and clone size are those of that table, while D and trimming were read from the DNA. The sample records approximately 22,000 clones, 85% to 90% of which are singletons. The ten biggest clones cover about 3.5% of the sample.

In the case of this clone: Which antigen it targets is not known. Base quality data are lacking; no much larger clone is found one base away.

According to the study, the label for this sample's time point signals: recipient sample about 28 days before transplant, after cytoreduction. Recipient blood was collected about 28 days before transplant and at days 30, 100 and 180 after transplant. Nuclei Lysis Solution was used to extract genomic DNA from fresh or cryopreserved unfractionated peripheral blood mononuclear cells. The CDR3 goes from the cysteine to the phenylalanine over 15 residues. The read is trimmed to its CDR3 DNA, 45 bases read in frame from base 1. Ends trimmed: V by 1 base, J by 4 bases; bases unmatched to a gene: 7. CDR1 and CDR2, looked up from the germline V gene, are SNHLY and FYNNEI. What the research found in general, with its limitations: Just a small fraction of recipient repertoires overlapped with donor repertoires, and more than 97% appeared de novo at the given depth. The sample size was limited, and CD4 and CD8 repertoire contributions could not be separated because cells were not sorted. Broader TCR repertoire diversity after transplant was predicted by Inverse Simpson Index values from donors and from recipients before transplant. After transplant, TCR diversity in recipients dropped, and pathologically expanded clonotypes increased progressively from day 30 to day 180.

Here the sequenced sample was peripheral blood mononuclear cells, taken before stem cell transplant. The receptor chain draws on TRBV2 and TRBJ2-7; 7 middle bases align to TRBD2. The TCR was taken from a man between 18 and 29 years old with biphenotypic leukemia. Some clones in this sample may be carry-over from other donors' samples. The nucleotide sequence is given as TGTGCCAGCAGTGAAGGAGGACTAGTTGCGTACGAGCAGTACTTC. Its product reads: CASSEGGLVAYEQYF.